The rows below give T cell receptor beta chains drawn from one sample of a study of T cells after posttransplantation cyclophosphamide. The data were produced by immunoSEQ multiplex PCR, yet TCRdb's version contains in-frame clones alone and is incomplete. The sample comprises roughly 12,000 clones, around 2% of which are singletons, and about 16% rests with the top ten. This specimen consisted of PBMCs, obtained after allogeneic stem cell transplant with posttransplant cyclophosphamide. These receptors were collected from a male patient between 25 and 40 years old who received an allogeneic stem cell transplant from a related donor, was CMV-positive, and had no GVHD. Some T cells may trace back to the graft donor. The CDR3 runs from the conserved cysteine through the conserved F or W. The D gene is left open where the match is weak. The size entry is marked missing in some rows and otherwise reads once, few, many or a size class.

j_gene,v_gene,d_gene,abundance,CDR3aa,CDR3nt
TRBJ2-1,TRBV6-5,.,.,CASTFRGTAYNEQFF,TGTGCCAGCACCTTTCGGGGGACAGCTTACAATGAGCAGTTCTTC
TRBJ2-6,TRBV14,TRBD2,few,CASSQGTPGRAGANVLTF,TGTGCCAGCAGCCAGGGGACCCCCGGGAGGGCTGGGGCCAACGTCCTGACTTTC
TRBJ1-2,TRBV18,.,.,CASSSYQGRYYGYTF,TGTGCCAGCTCATCATACCAGGGGAGATACTATGGCTACACCTTC
TRBJ1-5,TRBV28,TRBD1,.,CASSTGAEGNQPQHF,TGTGCCAGCAGTACAGGGGCGGAGGGCAATCAGCCCCAGCATTTT
TRBJ1-6,TRBV10-3,TRBD1,few,CAISPDREGSPLHF,TGTGCCATCAGCCCGGACAGGGAGGGTTCACCCCTCCACTTT
TRBJ2-1,TRBV28,.,.,CASSLVDRLYNEQFF,TGTGCCAGCAGTTTAGTGGACAGACTCTACAATGAGCAGTTCTTC
TRBJ1-1,TRBV4-2,.,few,CASSQAAGEAFF,TGTGCCAGCAGCCAAGCTGCAGGGGAAGCTTTCTTT
TRBJ2-1,TRBV5-1,TRBD1,.,CASSLVGVGTGPTSSYNEQFF,TGCGCCAGCAGCTTGGTTGGGGTAGGGACAGGGCCCACGAGCTCCTACAATGAGCAGTTCTTC
TRBJ2-1,TRBV28,TRBD2,few,CASNFPGLAGGPGEQFF,TGTGCCAGCAATTTCCCCGGACTAGCGGGGGGGCCTGGTGAGCAGTTCTTC
TRBJ2-7,TRBV19,.,once,CASSIDSRQTYEQYF,TGTGCCAGTAGTATTGACAGCCGACAAACCTACGAGCAGTACTTC
TRBJ2-5,TRBV5-1,.,.,CASSLGQVNIGTQYF,TGCGCCAGCAGCTTGGGACAGGTAAACATCGGGACCCAGTACTTC
TRBJ2-1,TRBV19,TRBD2,.,CASSTQSRLAGSPGEQFF,TGTGCCAGTAGTACGCAGTCTCGACTAGCGGGAAGTCCCGGTGAGCAGTTCTTC
TRBJ2-1,TRBV7-8,TRBD2,.,CASSRGLAGGSKFF,TGTGCCAGCAGCCGCGGACTAGCGGGAGGAAGTAAGTTCTTC
TRBJ2-5,TRBV11-2,.,few,CASSPLGETQYF,TGTGCCAGCAGCCCTCTCGGGGAGACCCAGTACTTC
TRBJ2-4,TRBV28,.,few,CASRGGGEAKNIQYF,TGTGCCAGCAGGGGAGGAGGGGAAGCCAAAAACATTCAGTACTTC
TRBJ1-1,TRBV6-5,.,few,CASSYGRVTEAFF,TGTGCCAGCAGTTATGGCAGGGTAACTGAAGCTTTCTTT
TRBJ1-2,TRBV7-2,.,few,CASSLVGGPDYGYTF,TGTGCCAGCAGCTTAGTCGGAGGGCCGGATTATGGCTACACCTTC
TRBJ1-2,TRBV7-3,TRBD1,.,CASSPQGDFSGYTF,TGTGCCAGCAGTCCACAGGGGGATTTTAGTGGCTACACCTTC
TRBJ2-1,TRBV7-9,.,few,CASSLVRGFYNEQFF,TGTGCCAGCAGCTTAGTTAGGGGATTTTACAATGAGCAGTTCTTC
TRBJ2-5,TRBV7-9,.,few,CASANSGQETQYF,TGTGCCTCAGCCAACTCCGGGCAAGAGACCCAGTACTTC
TRBJ2-7,TRBV5-4,TRBD2,few,CASSFVGGSKHEQYF,TGTGCCAGCAGCTTCGTTGGCGGGAGCAAACACGAGCAGTACTTC
TRBJ2-1,TRBV7-2,TRBD2,.,CASSLGRGGAYNEQFF,TGTGCCAGCAGCTTAGGGCGCGGGGGGGCCTACAATGAGCAGTTCTTC
TRBJ2-7,TRBV10-3,.,few,CAISEWRYEQYF,TGTGCCATCAGTGAGTGGAGGTACGAGCAGTACTTC
TRBJ2-5,TRBV29-1,.,few,CSVGAALQETQYF,TGCAGCGTTGGAGCTGCGTTACAAGAGACCCAGTACTTC
TRBJ1-1,TRBV18,.,.,CASSPRTELSSNTEAFF,TGTGCCAGCTCACCAAGGACAGAGCTTTCCTCTAACACTGAAGCTTTCTTT
TRBJ2-7,TRBV7-2,TRBD2,.,CASSLPGAGGAYEQYF,TGTGCCAGCAGCCTACCCGGAGCGGGGGGCGCCTACGAGCAGTACTTC
TRBJ1-6,TRBV2,.,few,CASTRNEPLHF,TGTGCCAGCACCAGGAACGAACCCCTCCACTTT
TRBJ2-7,TRBV5-1,TRBD2,few,CASSLGVSGGPTYEQYF,TGCGCCAGCAGCTTGGGGGTTAGCGGGGGGCCCACCTACGAGCAGTACTTC
TRBJ2-1,TRBV6-1,.,few,CASSLSFSEFF,TGTGCCAGCAGTCTTAGCTTTTCGGAGTTCTTC
TRBJ2-7,TRBV19,.,.,CASSMIEGTTYEQYF,TGTGCCAGTAGTATGATCGAGGGGACAACCTACGAGCAGTACTTC
TRBJ2-5,TRBV7-9,.,.,CASSLARLGKETQYF,TGTGCCAGCAGCTTAGCGCGACTAGGGAAAGAGACCCAGTACTTC
TRBJ2-3,TRBV11-2,.,.,CASSLPSLDTQYF,TGTGCCAGCAGCTTACCCAGTCTGGATACGCAGTATTTT
TRBJ2-5,TRBV11-2,TRBD2,.,CASSLGREVLLREETQYF,TGTGCCAGCAGCTTAGGCCGGGAGGTTCTTTTACGGGAAGAGACCCAGTACTTC
TRBJ2-2,TRBV19,TRBD2,.,CASSPRTSGGSRNTGELFF,TGTGCCAGTAGTCCTAGGACTAGCGGGGGATCAAGGAACACCGGGGAGCTGTTTTTT
TRBJ2-5,TRBV29-1,TRBD1,.,CSVARDRAFQETQYF,TGCAGCGTTGCCCGGGACAGGGCCTTTCAAGAGACCCAGTACTTC
TRBJ2-1,TRBV6-6,TRBD1,.,CASSYEGANSDEQFF,TGTGCCAGCAGTTACGAGGGGGCGAATTCGGATGAGCAGTTCTTC
TRBJ2-1,TRBV27,TRBD2,.,CASSFLAGVINEQFF,TGTGCCAGCAGTTTTTTAGCGGGAGTTATCAATGAGCAGTTCTTC
TRBJ1-2,TRBV30,TRBD1,.,CAWSCQGGGYTF,TGTGCCTGGAGTTGTCAGGGGGGCGGCTACACCTTC
TRBJ2-2,TRBV7-3,.,few,CASSLGGTNTGELFF,TGTGCCAGCAGCTTAGGAGGGACGAACACCGGGGAGCTGTTTTTT
TRBJ2-2,TRBV7-9,TRBD2,few,CASSLAQLGAGEAGELFF,TGTGCCAGCAGCTTAGCCCAGTTGGGAGCGGGAGAAGCCGGGGAGCTGTTTTTT
TRBJ2-4,TRBV6-5,.,few,CASSYTLRDTIQYF,TGTGCCAGCAGTTATACGTTACGAGACACCATTCAGTACTTC
TRBJ2-7,TRBV15,TRBD1,few,CATSPTGIGDEQYF,TGTGCCACCAGCCCGACAGGGATAGGCGACGAGCAGTACTTC
TRBJ1-5,TRBV30,.,few,CAEKSFNQPQHF,TGTGCCGAGAAAAGCTTCAATCAGCCCCAGCATTTT
TRBJ2-7,TRBV18,TRBD1,few,CASSLGTGDTYEQYF,TGTGCCAGCTCACTAGGGACAGGGGACACCTACGAGCAGTACTTC
TRBJ1-3,TRBV13,.,.,CASSLPFSVSGNTIYF,TGTGCCAGCAGCCTCCCCTTTTCGGTCTCTGGAAACACCATATATTTT
TRBJ2-7,TRBV5-4,TRBD1,few,CASSWRTGLIYEQYF,TGTGCCAGCAGCTGGAGGACAGGCTTGATCTACGAGCAGTACTTC
TRBJ1-3,TRBV27,.,.,CASSFGSSGNTIYF,TGTGCCAGCAGTTTCGGGAGCTCTGGAAACACCATATATTTT
TRBJ2-7,TRBV7-9,TRBD2,few,CASSHSGGVYNEQYF,TGTGCCAGCAGCCATAGCGGGGGGGTGTATAACGAGCAGTACTTC